The clone carrying this T cell receptor beta chain was recorded at least ten times. What it binds is unknown. The sample has other DNA sequences that encode this CDR3 too. This sample was included in a study of CD8+ T cells in alopecia areata. Study observations and caveats: Especially in alopecia totalis/universalis, lesional scalp showed greater clonality than normal scalp did. TCR sharing was clearer in mice than between patients, perhaps partly owing to patient HLA diversity. Scalp samples also contribute reads from the resident alphabeta T cells found in normal skin.

The authors extracted RNA and reverse transcribed it into cDNA as the sequencing template. TCRdb's table, derived via immunoSEQ multiplex PCR, lists solely in-frame clones and lacks some. The sample includes about 150,000 clones, about three fifths of them seen just once. Using a FACSAria, the CD4+ and CD8+ T cells were sorted from the PBMCs. Sequenced input: CD4+ T cells sorted from blood. This TCR derives from a human donor in good health.

The CDR3 nucleotides are TGTGCCAGCAGCTTAAGTGGCGGGCAAGAGACCCAGTACTTC. Translation gives CASSLSGGQETQYF. The chain combines TRBV11-2 with TRBJ2-5, with a possible D match to TRBD2 (5 bases). Germline V gene data show CDR1 as SGHAT and CDR2 as FQNNGV. The CDR3 totals 14 residues. Trimming shortened V by 2 bases and J by 2 bases, and 9 bases separated the two germline ends.